The rows below give T cell receptor beta chains drawn from one sample of a study of T cells in Graves' hyperthyroidism and ophthalmopathy. TCRdb used MiXCR to reprocess the multiplex PCR reads, holding one entry per CDR3 protein. The table shows about 500,000 distinct CDR3 sequences, with around 14% occurring only once. The sequenced sample was blood. The receptors shown here come from a woman aged 18-35 years with Graves' hyperthyroidism. Both conserved end residues are part of each CDR3. Clone size is given for some rows only: seen once, a few or many times, or a class if the clone is expanded.

V	J	size	CDR3
TRBV14	TRBJ1-1	-	CASSKINTEAFF
TRBV29-1	TRBJ2-6	few	CSVEEGSSGANVLTF
TRBV7-9	TRBJ1-5	many	CASSLWDDRAGQPQHF
TRBV19	TRBJ2-7	-	CASRGSGYEQYF
TRBV5-1	TRBJ2-3	many	CASSVTSGSDTQYF
TRBV9	TRBJ2-3	-	CASSVVAAGTDTQYF
TRBV2	TRBJ2-4	many	CASSELLAKNIQYF
TRBV28	TRBJ1-4	-	CASSLRDRVDEKLFF
TRBV11-2	TRBJ1-2	many	CASTTTGVRGYTF
TRBV12-3/TRBV12-4	TRBJ2-3	-	CASSWTGDTQYF
TRBV11-2	TRBJ2-3	many	CASSLGTGDADTQYF